This TCR beta chain was sequenced in a study of blood T cell repertoires in COVID-19. The CDR3 contains 17 residues. CDR1 is LNHDA, CDR2 SQIVND, per germline (reference sequence). V was pared by 4 bases and J by 0 bases, with 9 bases of the junction left unmatched. TCRdb keeps only in-frame clones here, not all; method: immunoSEQ multiplex PCR. The profile shows around 300,000 clones, 83% of them singletons. The clonotype was recovered from a woman in her fifties or sixties who had recovered from COVID-19. The sequencing sample was made of peripheral blood. The chain carries TRBV19 and TRBJ1-3; TRBD1 matches at 7 bases. The DNA of the CDR3 is TGTGCCAGTAGTAAGGCCAGGGGGGCCTTCTCTGGAAACACCATATATTTT. This translates into CASSKARGAFSGNTIYF. Variable domain in full (rest from reference TRBV19 and TRBJ1-3): DGGITQSPKYLFRKEGQNVTLSCEQNLNHDAMYWYRQDPGQGLRLIYYSQIVNDFQKGDIAEGYSVSREKKESFPLTVTSAQKNPTAFYLCASSKARGAFSGNTIYFGEGSWLTVV.